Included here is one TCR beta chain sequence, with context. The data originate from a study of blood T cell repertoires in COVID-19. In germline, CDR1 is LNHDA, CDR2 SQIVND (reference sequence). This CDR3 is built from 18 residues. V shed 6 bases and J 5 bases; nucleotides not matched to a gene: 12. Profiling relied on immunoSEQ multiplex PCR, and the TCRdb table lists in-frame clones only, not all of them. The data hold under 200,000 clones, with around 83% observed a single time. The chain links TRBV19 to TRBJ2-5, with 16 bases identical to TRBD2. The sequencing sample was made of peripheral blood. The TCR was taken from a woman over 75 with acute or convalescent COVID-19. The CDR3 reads CASRLSGLAGGPGETQYF. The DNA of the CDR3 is TGTGCCAGTAGACTTTCGGGACTAGCGGGAGGGCCGGGTGAGACCCAGTACTTC.